These 8 T cell receptor beta chains share one sample of origin, sequenced in a study of blood T cell repertoires in COVID-19. The assay was immunoSEQ multiplex PCR, and TCRdb's table has in-frame clones only and misses some. The sample holds approximately 130,000 clones, 75% to 90% seen once. Sample: PBMCs or T cells enriched from blood (not recorded which). Every receptor here comes from a man aged 25-40 years who had recovered from COVID-19.

The chain recombines TRBV5-1 with TRBJ1-2; a possible D gene is TRBD1 (6 bases). Per germline, CDR1 SGHRS and CDR2 YFSETQ. Trimming shortened V by 5 bases and J by 5 bases, and 16 bases separated the two germline ends. The CDR3 is 14 residues long. The CDR3, as DNA: TGCGCCAGCAGACAGGGCGAGTCGGTGTATGGCTACACCTTC. This translates into CASRQGESVYGYTF.

This clone was detected once. The chain links TRBV6-5 to TRBJ2-1; TRBD2 is a possible D gene (6 bases). CDR3 length: 15 residues. V was trimmed by 6 bases and J by 10 bases, leaving 22 bases between them. Germline V gives CDR1 MNHEY, CDR2 SVGAGI. The CDR3 DNA reads TGTGCCAGCAGCGCCTACGGGGGATTGGGTAGGGAGCAGTTCTTC. Its translation is CASSAYGGLGREQFF.

This chain links TRBV5-1 with TRBJ2-3; TRBD2 aligns across 11 bases. The germline V gene has CDR1 SGHRS and CDR2 YFSETQ. The CDR3 is made up of 15 amino acids. J lost 6 bases, V lost 1 base, and 4 bases had no gene match. CDR3 coding DNA: TGCGCCAGCAGCTTGCTAGCGGGGGGATCGGATACGCAGTATTTT. Amino acid sequence: CASSLLAGGSDTQYF.

The rearrangement links TRBV29-1 to TRBJ2-1, with 8 bases identical to TRBD1. The length of the CDR3 is 14 residues. Germline V gene data show CDR1 as SQVTM and CDR2 as ANQGSEA. V shed 1 base and J 8 bases; nucleotides not matched to a gene: 7. The CDR3 DNA reads as TGCAGCGTTGAAGGGACAGGGCGTGGGGATGAGCAGTTCTTC. It specifies CSVEGTGRGDEQFF.

The chain combines TRBV6-5 with TRBJ1-6; the D gene is possibly TRBD1 (5 bases). V was shortened by 3 bases and J by 10 bases, with 10 bases between the two germline ends. This CDR3 is 13 amino acids long. Per germline, CDR1 MNHEY and CDR2 SVGAGI. CDR3 in DNA: TGTGCCAGCAGTTATAGCAGGGTATCACCCCTCCACTTT. Its translation is CASSYSRVSPLHF.

The chain employs TRBV5-1 and TRBJ2-3; 12 bases fit TRBD2. V shed 0 bases, J shed 2 bases, and the junction held 1 base outside the gene matches. Germline V gives CDR1 SGHRS, CDR2 YFSETQ. The CDR3 consists of 16 residues. Here the CDR3 DNA reads TGCGCCAGCAGCTTGGGGACTAGCGGGACCACAGATACGCAGTATTTT. As protein: CASSLGTSGTTDTQYF.

This rearrangement joins TRBV4-1 to TRBJ1-1; D is undetermined. V was clipped by 1 base and J by 5 bases, with 14 bases between them. The CDR3 runs to 15 residues. Germline-derived CDR1 and CDR2 are MGHRA and YSYEKL. CDR3 loop: CASSQGPSGWTEAFF. The CDR3 nucleotides read TGCGCCAGCAGCCAAGGGCCCTCGGGATGGACTGAAGCTTTCTTT.

The gene calls are TRBV7-8 and TRBJ1-2, with 7 positions matching TRBD1. The germline V gene has CDR1 SGHVS and CDR2 FQNEAQ. Germline trimming cut 4 bases from V and 4 bases from J; bases unmatched to any gene: 15. CDR3 length: 17 amino acids. This CDR3 reads CASSSQRGQQIVYGYTF. CDR3 sequence (DNA): TGTGCCAGCAGCTCACAACGGGGACAGCAGATTGTCTATGGCTACACCTTC.